The subject of this entry is one TCR beta chain. These data are taken from a study of blood T cell repertoires in COVID-19. Study information: Sites in the United States, Italy and Spain provided acute and convalescent COVID-19 samples. PBMCs, B-cell-depleted T cells, or T cells were the source of the cDNA or gDNA that made up the material.

This CDR3 is 17 amino acids long. J was trimmed by 4 bases and V by 5 bases; bases with no gene match: 8. The germline V gene encodes CDR1 LNHDA and CDR2 SQIVND (reference sequence). Study processing details: Estimation of nucleated cell counts relied on the amplification of reference gene primers. Produced via immunoSEQ multiplex PCR; TCRdb's table is partial and in-frame only. The DNA gave D and trimming, while V, J and clone size come from that table. The sample holds roughly 380,000 clones, approximately 77% seen once. This receptor was taken from a human donor with acute or convalescent COVID-19. The donor label of this sample is uncertain. The chain employs TRBV19 and TRBJ2-2, with TRBD1 matching over 12 bases. What was sequenced was peripheral blood. As DNA, the CDR3 is TGTGCCAGTAGTTCCCGGGACAGGGGGCACCCCACCGGGGAGCTGTTTTTT. Protein sequence: CASSSRDRGHPTGELFF.